What follows are 22 T cell receptor beta chains derived from one specimen sequenced in a study of T cell changes during pregnancy in multiple sclerosis. The method was immunoSEQ multiplex PCR; TCRdb's version includes in-frame clones alone and lacks a portion of them. The table lists 25,000 to 35,000 clones, approximately 89% of them singletons. This specimen consisted of CD8+ T cells from peripheral blood mononuclear cells, obtained in the first trimester of pregnancy. The source is a female donor with multiple sclerosis, enrolled in a pregnancy study.

The chain employs TRBV30 and TRBJ2-2; TRBD2 matches 10 bases. Unmatched junction bases numbered 7, after V lost 6 bases and J lost 3 bases. Germline values: CDR1 GTSNPN, CDR2 SVGIG (reference sequence). The CDR3 has 15 residues. The chain's CDR3 is CACRLAGVDTGELFF. CDR3 in DNA: TGTGCCTGTCGGCTAGCGGGAGTAGACACCGGGGAGCTGTTTTTT.

The gene calls are TRBV6-1 and TRBJ2-1; 9 bases map to TRBD2. The CDR3 runs to 13 residues. Germline V gives CDR1 MNHNS, CDR2 SASEGT. Germline trimming cut 5 bases from V and 7 bases from J; bases unmatched to any gene: 3. As DNA, the CDR3 is TGTGCCAGCAGTAGCCTAGCGGGGAATGAGCAGTTCTTC. It is translated as CASSSLAGNEQFF.

The sample holds one count of this clone. The V gene is TRBV30, the J gene TRBJ2-7; 9 nucleotides agree with TRBD1. This CDR3 has 14 residues. After removal of 0 bases from V and 2 bases from J, the junction contained 2 bases not matched to a gene. The germline V gene encodes CDR1 GTSNPN and CDR2 SVGIG (reference sequence). In DNA form, the CDR3 reads TGTGCCTGGAGTGTTCGGGACAGGGCCTACGAGCAGTACTTC. Its protein is CAWSVRDRAYEQYF.

Only one count was recorded for this clone. This chain joins TRBV28 and TRBJ1-5; TRBD1 aligns across 7 bases. CDR1 and CDR2 from the germline V gene are MDHEN and SYDVKM. The CDR3 is 15 residues long. V shed 5 bases and J 6 bases; nucleotides not matched to a gene: 10. CDR3 loop: CASSPGTAVSQPQHF. In DNA, the CDR3 is TGTGCCAGCAGTCCCGGGACAGCTGTTAGTCAGCCCCAGCATTTT.

A few counts support this clone. This chain uses TRBV28 with TRBJ2-3; a possible D gene is TRBD1 (6 bases). Germline-derived CDR1 and CDR2 are MDHEN and SYDVKM. The CDR3 sequence is 17 residues long. The V end was cut by 5 bases, the J end by 0 bases, with 18 bases between. The CDR3 DNA is TGTGCCAGCAGTCCACCCATTACAGGGACAAGCACAGATACGCAGTATTTT. Amino acid sequence: CASSPPITGTSTDTQYF.

V usage is TRBV30 and J usage is TRBJ2-2; 13 bases align to TRBD2. V dropped 8 bases and J dropped 6; count of bases not matched to a gene: 18. The germline CDR1 and CDR2 sequences are GTSNPN and SVGIG (reference sequence). The CDR3 length is 18 residues. CDR3 amino acids: CASLGGQATSGRSGELFF. CDR3 bases: TGTGCCAGCCTAGGTGGACAGGCGACTAGCGGGAGGTCCGGGGAGCTGTTTTTT.

The V call is TRBV5-1, the J call TRBJ2-3; D uncertain. Per the germline V gene, CDR1 is SGHRS and CDR2 is YFSETQ. V shed 0 bases and J shed 6 bases, with 17 bases lying between them. The CDR3 runs 16 residues. The CDR3 DNA is TGCGCCAGCAGCTTGGGGATAGCAAAACCTCGGGATACGCAGTATTTT. Its protein product is CASSLGIAKPRDTQYF.

This clone appeared a few times. The genes are TRBV5-1 and TRBJ1-5, with 7 bases aligning to TRBD1. Germline-derived CDR1 and CDR2 are SGHRS and YFSETQ. CDR3 length: 18 amino acids. V lost 4 bases, J lost 3 bases, and 16 bases stayed unmatched. The CDR3 region has the DNA TGCGCCAGCAGCCCGGGAACAGGGGAACCCCCTTACAATCAGCCCCAGCATTTT. As protein: CASSPGTGEPPYNQPQHF.

The rearrangement links TRBV9 to TRBJ1-2; tentative D call: TRBD1 (5 bases). This CDR3 comprises 16 residues. Germline loops: CDR1 SGDLS, CDR2 YYNGEE. Trimming cost V 2 bases and J 4 bases, with 18 bases left between them. The CDR3 coding sequence is TGTGCCAGCAGCGTGTTACAGGTAGTGGGTGCCTATGGCTACACCTTC. Its translation is CASSVLQVVGAYGYTF.

The chain links TRBV7-9 to TRBJ2-5; D perhaps matches TRBD1 (5 bases). The germline V gene has CDR1 SEHNR and CDR2 FQNEAQ (reference sequence). The length of the CDR3 is 12 residues. The V and J ends lost 2 bases and 4 bases respectively, with 5 bases between them. DNA for the CDR3: TGTGCCAGCAGCTTAAGGGGAGAGACCCAGTACTTC. As protein: CASSLRGETQYF.

In its sample, this clone was seen a few times. Here the CDR3 DNA reads TGTGCCAGCAGCGGGTTACAGGGGGTTCTCTCCTACGAGCAGTACTTC. This translates into CASSGLQGVLSYEQYF. The chain recombines TRBV11-2 with TRBJ2-7, with TRBD1 matching over 8 bases. CDR1 SGHAT and CDR2 FQNNGV come from the germline V gene. The CDR3 has 16 residues. The V segment lost 5 bases and the J segment 0 bases; nucleotides outside the gene matches: 9.

This chain joins TRBV6-5 and TRBJ1-5; D call uncertain. The germline V gene encodes CDR1 MNHEY and CDR2 SVGAGI. Trimming removed 8 bases from V and 1 base from J, with 15 bases in between. The CDR3 length is 15 residues. In DNA form, the CDR3 reads TGTGCCAGCCTTCCGCAGGAGGGCAGCAATCAGCCCCAGCATTTT. Its translation: CASLPQEGSNQPQHF.

The chain combines TRBV6-1 with TRBJ2-2; 8 nucleotides align to TRBD1. With V trimmed by 6 bases and J by 6 bases, 9 bases remained unmatched. The germline V gene has CDR1 MNHNS and CDR2 SASEGT. The CDR3 is made up of 15 amino acids. DNA of the CDR3: TGTGCCAGCAGCGTTGACAGGGGCCCGGCCGGGGAGCTGTTTTTT. Translation: CASSVDRGPAGELFF.

The V and J genes are TRBV10-1 and TRBJ1-4, with unresolved D. There are 16 residues in the CDR3. V lost 2 bases, J lost 4 bases, and 14 bases lay in between. CDR1 and CDR2 (germline): WNHNN, SYGVQD (reference sequence). The CDR3 is CASSEARTESNEKLFF. As DNA, the CDR3 is TGCGCCAGCAGTGAGGCCCGGACTGAAAGTAATGAAAAACTGTTTTTT.

The chain employs TRBV19 and TRBJ2-3; 13 bases line up with TRBD2. The junction had 15 bases not matched to a gene; V was cut back by 6 bases and J by 6 bases. Germline assignment: CDR1 LNHDA and CDR2 SQIVND (reference sequence). This CDR3 has 18 residues. CDR3: CASSPAGTSGKGRDTQYF. The CDR3 nucleotides read TGTGCCAGTAGCCCTGCCGGGACTAGCGGGAAGGGACGGGATACGCAGTATTTT.

The chain employs TRBV11-2 and TRBJ2-5, with 9 bases matching TRBD2. Germline V CDR1 and CDR2: SGHAT, FQNNGV. J gave up 6 bases and V 0 bases, and 8 bases lay outside the gene matches. This CDR3 is built from 16 residues. The CDR3 reads CASSLDKDSGSKTQYF. DNA of the CDR3: TGTGCCAGCAGCTTAGATAAGGATAGCGGGAGCAAGACCCAGTACTTC.

The chain combines TRBV19 with TRBJ2-7; maybe TRBD1 (6 bases). V was shortened by 6 bases and J by 7 bases, with 19 bases between the two germline ends. This CDR3 region has 14 residues. CDR1 is LNHDA, CDR2 SQIVND, per germline (reference sequence). CDR3 sequence: CASSLPGHSKEQYF. CDR3 nucleotide sequence: TGTGCCAGTAGCCTACCGGGACATTCAAAAGAGCAGTACTTC.

The genes are TRBV27 and TRBJ2-2, with TRBD1 identical over 7 bases. V lost 7 bases to trimming and J lost 7 bases; unmatched junction nucleotides: 9. This CDR3 spans 14 amino acids. Germline V gene lookup returns CDR1 MNHEY and CDR2 SMNVEV (reference sequence). CDR3 region: CASKETGISGELFF. The CDR3 DNA reads TGTGCCAGCAAGGAGACAGGGATTAGCGGGGAGCTGTTTTTT.

The genes are TRBV7-2 and TRBJ2-7, with TRBD1 matching over 9 bases. Trimming at V came to 3 bases and at J to 4 bases, leaving 10 bases not matched to a gene. Germline V CDR1 and CDR2: SGHTA, FQGNSA. The CDR3 covers 16 residues. The CDR3 protein is CASSLGGTGMYYEQYF. The CDR3 DNA reads as TGTGCCAGCAGCTTGGGGGGGACAGGGATGTATTACGAGCAGTACTTC.

V usage is TRBV5-4 and J usage is TRBJ1-2, with 7 bases fitting TRBD1. The CDR3 loop spans 14 amino acids. V trimming: 4 bases; J trimming: 3 bases; junction bases outside the gene matches: 6. Germline V gene sequence: CDR1 SGHNT, CDR2 YYREEE (reference sequence). CDR3 DNA: TGTGCCAGCAGCCCCCTCGACAGGGACTATGGCTACACCTTC. Its translation is CASSPLDRDYGYTF.

V usage is TRBV27 and J usage is TRBJ2-7; tentatively, D is TRBD2 (5 bases). V was cut by 3 bases and J by 0 bases, with 15 bases left in between. CDR1 and CDR2 (germline): MNHEY, SMNVEV (reference sequence). The CDR3 is made up of 16 amino acids. The CDR3 sequence is CASSLSTSGGSYEQYF. DNA of the CDR3: TGTGCCAGCAGTTTGAGTACCAGCGGAGGCTCCTACGAGCAGTACTTC.

The chain uses TRBV5-8 and TRBJ2-7, with D tentatively TRBD1 (5 bases). V gave up 0 bases and J gave up 2 bases, with 9 bases separating them. CDR1 and CDR2 (germline): SGHTS, YDEGEE. This CDR3 is 14 amino acids long. CDR3 nucleotide sequence: TGTGCCAGCAGCTTGGGACAGCGAGCCTACGAGCAGTACTTC. Its protein is CASSLGQRAYEQYF.